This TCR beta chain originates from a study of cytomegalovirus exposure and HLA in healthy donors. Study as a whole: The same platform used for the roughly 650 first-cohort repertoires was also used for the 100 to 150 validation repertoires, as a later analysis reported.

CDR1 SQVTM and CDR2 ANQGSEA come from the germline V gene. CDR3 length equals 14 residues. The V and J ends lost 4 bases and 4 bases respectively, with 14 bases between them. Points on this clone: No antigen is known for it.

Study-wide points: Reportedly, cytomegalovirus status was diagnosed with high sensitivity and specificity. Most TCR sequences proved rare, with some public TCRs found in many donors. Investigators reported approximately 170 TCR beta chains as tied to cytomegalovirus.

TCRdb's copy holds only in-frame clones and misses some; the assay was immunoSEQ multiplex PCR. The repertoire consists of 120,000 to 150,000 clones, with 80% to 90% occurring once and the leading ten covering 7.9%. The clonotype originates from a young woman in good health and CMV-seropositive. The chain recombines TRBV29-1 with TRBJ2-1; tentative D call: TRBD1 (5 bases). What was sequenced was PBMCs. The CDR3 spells CSVGVGQKYNEQFF. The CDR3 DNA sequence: TGCAGCGTTGGGGTGGGGCAAAAGTACAATGAGCAGTTCTTC.